The rows below give T cell receptor beta chains drawn from one sample of a study of PD-1 blockade in classical Hodgkin lymphoma. Here immunoSEQ multiplex PCR was the method, and the copy in TCRdb shows in-frame clones only, minus some. Altogether tens of thousands of clones are present, just over 90% being singletons, with the ten largest covering 7.5% to 9.5%. Specimen: peripheral blood mononuclear cells (PBMCs), collected at baseline. The source is a human donor with classical Hodgkin lymphoma. The CDR3 runs from the conserved cysteine through the conserved F or W.

V	J	CDR3
TRBV13	TRBJ1-2	CASSSRTGNYGYTF
TRBV5-6	TRBJ2-1	CASSLWTSGSLDEQFF
TRBV7-6	TRBJ2-2	CASSLRGTNTGELFF
TRBV11-2	TRBJ2-6	CASSLDRSGANVLTF
TRBV6-5	TRBJ2-7	CATGTGDFYEQYF
TRBV7-8	TRBJ2-1	CASSLEGQANEQFF
TRBV6-5	TRBJ2-5	CASSYYLTSRETQYF
TRBV10-3	TRBJ1-1	CAISRTGTDTEAFF
TRBV7-9	TRBJ2-1	CASSFDTLGDNEQFF
TRBV10-3	TRBJ2-7	CAIGEPITGQGAGYEQYF
TRBV5-6	TRBJ2-7	CASSFDGYYEQYF
TRBV29-1	TRBJ1-1	CSVSRTGDLDTEAFF
TRBV19	TRBJ2-3	CASSNSGTDTQYF
TRBV21-1	TRBJ2-7	CASTIGAYEQYF
TRBV27	TRBJ2-3	CASSPSQSDTQYF
TRBV6-5	TRBJ1-4	CASSYWEGSEKLFF
TRBV27	TRBJ2-1	CASSYFPSGSYEQFF
TRBV10-3	TRBJ2-1	CAISESRGYRGPSSHNEQFF
TRBV7-2	TRBJ1-1	CASSFLDTQGTEAFF
TRBV25-1	TRBJ1-5	CASSEGPPAVGAQHF
TRBV27	TRBJ2-7	CASSLWEGYEQYF
TRBV5-5	TRBJ1-1	CASSWVQGLHEAFF
TRBV9	TRBJ2-7	CASSVGSSGGYEQYF
TRBV7-6	TRBJ1-1	CASSLQHSNTEAFF
TRBV9	TRBJ1-1	CASSVGYTEAFF
TRBV2	TRBJ2-2	CASSDRLVARNTGELFF
TRBV18	TRBJ2-5	CASSPQKLAAAEETQYF
TRBV2	TRBJ2-3	CASSSRDRGDTQYF
TRBV4-3	TRBJ2-5	CASSQGRTQETQYF
TRBV6-1	TRBJ2-5	CASSVIQGVGQETQYF
TRBV19	TRBJ1-2	CASLGGNYGYTF
TRBV4-3	TRBJ1-5	CASSPGGGSNQPQHF
TRBV19	TRBJ2-7	CASSTWAWTETYEQYF
TRBV21-1	TRBJ2-7	CASSAIRGRRQYF
TRBV30	TRBJ2-4	CAWEGDNKNIQYF
TRBV25-1	TRBJ1-4	CASSEYTPGRIEELFF
TRBV15	TRBJ2-1	CATSGPGGQVNEQFF
TRBV13	TRBJ1-3	CASSGGGPGNTIYF
TRBV4-2	TRBJ1-2	CASSQEQGVVSGYTF
TRBV6-6	TRBJ2-3	CASSSRELFTDTQYF
TRBV6-5	TRBJ2-7	CASSRDGVYEQYF
TRBV10-3	TRBJ1-3	CAISGGTDSGNTIYF
TRBV7-9	TRBJ2-2	CASSLTVRGGQGYTGELFF
TRBV7-8	TRBJ2-1	CASSRWEVASSYNEQFF
TRBV19	TRBJ1-2	CASSMRIPSGGYGYTF
TRBV10-1	TRBJ1-3	CASPRGRGANF
TRBV6-1	TRBJ2-3	CASSVGSGGTTSTDTQYF
TRBV4-3	TRBJ1-2	CASSQAGTGGAGRYTF
TRBV7-3	TRBJ1-3	CASSLYLGLSGNTIYF
TRBV10-3	TRBJ2-7	CAIGQTEIYEQYF
TRBV4-1	TRBJ2-1	CASSAGGASTNEQFF
TRBV7-8	TRBJ1-1	CASSYTSRDRVGLDTEAFF
TRBV7-9	TRBJ1-1	CASSFTGNTEAFF
TRBV7-9	TRBJ2-3	CASSFVGPDTQYF
TRBV5-1	TRBJ1-2	CASSLSLRRDGYTF
TRBV4-3	TRBJ2-5	CASSQVARPPQYF
TRBV19	TRBJ1-3	CASSRPGNTIYF
TRBV18	TRBJ1-4	CASALTGDKLFF
TRBV15	TRBJ1-4	CATSSQGPRVEKLFF
TRBV28	TRBJ2-7	CASSADRGRMFYEQYF